Below are 21 T cell receptor beta chains sequenced from a single sample in a study of CD8 T cell repertoires and HIV-1 epitope variants. Sequencing was performed with immunoSEQ multiplex PCR; in TCRdb, only in-frame clones are kept and a portion is missing. Among about 5,400 clones listed, roughly 70% were seen once. No antigen has been assigned to these receptors. Sequenced sample: cultured CD8+ T cells derived from PBMCs. These TCRs come from a male donor with HIV.

This chain links TRBV5-1 with TRBJ1-1; D unclear. V shed 0 bases and J shed 1 base, with 10 bases lying between them. Germline loops: CDR1 SGHRS, CDR2 YFSETQ. This CDR3 contains 15 residues. The CDR3 DNA reads as TGCGCCAGCAGCTTGGAGGGAAGAACGAACACTGAAGCTTTCTTT. This codes for CASSLEGRTNTEAFF.

In this sample, this clone turned up a few times. The chain combines TRBV5-8 with TRBJ2-1; D perhaps matches TRBD2 (6 bases). Trimming took 4 bases from V and 6 from J, leaving 8 bases between them. The CDR3 is 12 amino acids. The germline CDR1 and CDR2 sequences are SGHTS and YDEGEE. Here the CDR3 DNA reads TGTGCCAGCAGCCGGGACTTCAATGAGCAGTTCTTC. Protein: CASSRDFNEQFF.

The chain links TRBV6-5 to TRBJ2-1; 11 bases align to TRBD1. CDR1 is MNHEY, CDR2 SVGAGI, per germline. This CDR3 has 15 residues. The V gene end was trimmed by 5 bases and the J gene end by 8 bases; junction bases not matched to a gene: 8. The CDR3 spells CASSPVDRGQDEQFF. In DNA, the CDR3 is TGTGCCAGCAGTCCCGTGGACAGGGGGCAAGATGAGCAGTTCTTC.

The V call is TRBV9, the J call TRBJ1-5; D is undetermined. The CDR3 has 14 residues. Germline assignment: CDR1 SGDLS and CDR2 YYNGEE. V lost 0 bases, J lost 6 bases, and 10 bases lay in between. The DNA for the CDR3 is TGTGCCAGCAGCGTAGGGGAAGGGTTTCAGCCCCAGCATTTT. It yields the protein CASSVGEGFQPQHF.

The chain employs TRBV4-3 and TRBJ2-1; D is undetermined. Trimming cost V 0 bases and J 0 bases, with 6 bases left between them. The CDR3 has 15 amino acids. Germline V lookup: CDR1 LGHNA, CDR2 YSLEER. The CDR3 DNA reads TGCGCCAGCAGCCAAGATTCGAGCTCCTACAATGAGCAGTTCTTC. As protein: CASSQDSSSYNEQFF.

This clone has more than one count but fewer than ten. V is TRBV13 and J is TRBJ2-2, with 7 bases that match TRBD2. Germline V gene lookup returns CDR1 PRHDT and CDR2 FYEKMQ (reference sequence). Unmatched junction bases numbered 11, after V lost 8 bases and J lost 5 bases. The CDR3 has 15 amino acids. The CDR3 coding sequence is TGTGCCAGCGGAGGGGCGGGAGTGGAAACCGGGGAGCTGTTTTTT. Translated, it gives CASGGAGVETGELFF.

This clone was seen a few times. A read error may account for a junction end that differs from germline. The chain employs TRBV20-1 and TRBJ1-2, with 7 nucleotides matching TRBD1. The CDR3 spans 11 residues. Germline V CDR1 and CDR2: DFQATT, SNEGSKA (reference sequence). The CDR3 reads CSASRRGGPSF. The CDR3 region has the DNA TGCAGTGCTAGTAGAAGAGGGGGCCCTAGCTTC.

The V and J genes are TRBV6-5 and TRBJ1-4; 8 bases are a match to TRBD1. The CDR3 has 14 residues. V trimming: 6 bases; J trimming: 6 bases; junction bases outside the gene matches: 6. Germline lookup yields CDR1 MNHEY and CDR2 SVGAGI. This CDR3 reads CASSLVQGDEKLFF. In DNA, the CDR3 is TGTGCCAGCAGCCTCGTACAGGGGGATGAAAAACTGTTTTTT.

The chain combines TRBV2 with TRBJ1-1, with D hard to call. CDR3 size: 16 residues. Germline V lookup: CDR1 SNHLY, CDR2 FYNNEI. Trimming took 5 bases from V and 0 from J, leaving 16 bases between them. For the CDR3, the DNA is TGTGCCAGCAGTACCGACCAGACCCGCTTGAACACTGAAGCTTTCTTT. Translation: CASSTDQTRLNTEAFF.

V gene TRBV28 combines with J gene TRBJ1-2; D is possibly TRBD1 (5 bases). CDR3 size: 14 residues. Trimming took 4 bases from V and 4 from J, leaving 13 bases between them. Germline loops: CDR1 MDHEN, CDR2 SYDVKM. The CDR3 loop reads CASSWALGGYGYTF. The CDR3 DNA follows: TGTGCCAGCAGTTGGGCCCTCGGGGGCTATGGCTACACCTTC.

The rearrangement uses TRBV10-1 and TRBJ2-1; no clear D gene. CDR1 is WNHNN and CDR2 is SYGVQD in the germline V gene (reference sequence). This CDR3 has 17 residues. Trimming pared 3 bases from V and 0 bases from J, leaving 15 bases between. The CDR3 protein is CASSEVYGESSYNEQFF. In nucleotides, the CDR3 is TGCGCCAGCAGTGAAGTTTACGGAGAAAGCTCCTACAATGAGCAGTTCTTC.

V usage is TRBV7-6 and J usage is TRBJ2-5; unclear D gene. Per the germline V gene, CDR1 is SGHVS and CDR2 is FNYEAQ. The germline V and J ends were trimmed by 3 bases and 4 bases, with 9 bases remaining between them. The CDR3 runs 13 residues. Here the CDR3 reads CASSFRSAETQYF. The CDR3 DNA reads TGTGCCAGCAGCTTTAGATCTGCAGAGACCCAGTACTTC.

In the case of this clone: The same CDR3 is also encoded by other DNA sequences in this sample. V is TRBV9 and J is TRBJ2-7; D is undetermined. Per the germline V gene, CDR1 is SGDLS and CDR2 is YYNGEE. Trimming pared 0 bases from V and 0 bases from J, leaving 7 bases between. The CDR3 length is 14 residues. DNA of the CDR3: TGTGCCAGCAGCGTAGAAGGCAGCTCCTACGAGCAGTACTTC. This translates into CASSVEGSSYEQYF. Full variable domain (rest looked up from reference TRBV9 and TRBJ2-7): DSGVTQTPKHLITATGQRVTLRCSPRSGDLSVYWYQQSLDQGLQFLIQYYNGEERAKGNILERFSAQQFPDLHSELNLSSLELGDSALYFCASSVEGSSYEQYFGPGTRLTVT.

The CDR3 sequence: CASSKGGNYEQYF. The CDR3 coding sequence is TGTGCCAGCAGTAAAGGGGGGAACTACGAGCAGTACTTC. The chain is built from TRBV2 and TRBJ2-7, with D perhaps given as TRBD1 or TRBD2 (6 bases each). Trimming removed 5 bases at V and 3 bases at J, with 11 bases between. The V gene's germline CDR1 is SNHLY and CDR2 FYNNEI. The CDR3 is 13 amino acids.

This chain links TRBV7-2 with TRBJ2-6, with unresolved D. The CDR3 totals 14 residues. The germline V gene has CDR1 SGHTA and CDR2 FQGNSA. Between the trimmed V and J ends, which lost 5 bases and 2 bases, there was a span of 7 bases. CDR3 coding DNA: TGTGCCAGCAGCCTCCAGGCTGGGGCCAACGTCCTGACTTTC. Its protein product is CASSLQAGANVLTF.

The J gene is TRBJ2-7, the V gene TRBV7-6; D may be TRBD2 (6 bases). The CDR3 loop spans 12 amino acids. Germline CDR1 reads SGHVS; CDR2 reads FNYEAQ. With 2 bases removed from V and 6 bases from J, the gap between germline ends came to 8 bases. As DNA, the CDR3 is TGTGCCAGCAGCTTACGAGCGGGCGAGCAGTACTTC. It translates to CASSLRAGEQYF.

This rearrangement joins TRBV10-2 to TRBJ1-6; unclear D gene. The ends were cut back, 2 bases at V and 10 bases at J, with 3 bases in the middle. The CDR3 extends over 11 amino acids. CDR1 and CDR2 (germline): WSHSY, SAAADI. The CDR3 loop reads CASSEGSPLHF. Here the CDR3 DNA reads TGCGCCAGCAGTGAGGGGTCACCCCTCCACTTT.

This chain connects TRBV5-1 to TRBJ2-5; D is perhaps TRBD2 (6 bases). V was pared by 2 bases and J by 5 bases, with 19 bases between. Germline assignment: CDR1 SGHRS and CDR2 YFSETQ. This CDR3 spans 16 amino acids. CDR3 in DNA: TGCGCCAGCAGCTTTTCTTCCGGGGGTCTAGGGGAGACCCAGTACTTC. Amino acids: CASSFSSGGLGETQYF. The full variable domain, its missing parts supplied by reference TRBV5-1 and TRBJ2-5, is KAGVTQTPRYLIKTRGQQVTLSCSPISGHRSVSWYQQTPGQGLQFLFEYFSETQRNKGNFPGRFSGRQFSNSRSEMNVSTLELGDSALYLCASSFSSGGLGETQYFGPGTRLLVL.

The chain joins TRBV5-1 to TRBJ1-3; the D is unclear. There are 14 residues in the CDR3. Germline-derived CDR1 and CDR2 are SGHRS and YFSETQ. The germline V and J ends were trimmed by 2 bases and 0 bases, with 6 bases remaining between them. CDR3 nucleotides: TGCGCCAGCAGCTTTTACGGCTCTGGAAACACCATATATTTT. It is translated as CASSFYGSGNTIYF. The full variable domain, in which reference TRBV5-1 and TRBJ1-3 provide the parts outside the CDR3, is KAGVTQTPRYLIKTRGQQVTLSCSPISGHRSVSWYQQTPGQGLQFLFEYFSETQRNKGNFPGRFSGRQFSNSRSEMNVSTLELGDSALYLCASSFYGSGNTIYFGEGSWLTVV.

The chain recombines TRBV28 with TRBJ2-5, with D possibly being TRBD1 (6 bases). The V gene's germline CDR1 is MDHEN and CDR2 SYDVKM. V was shortened by 6 bases and J by 2 bases, with 13 bases between the two germline ends. The CDR3 runs 14 residues. The CDR3 protein is CASSPGQLQETQYF. DNA for the CDR3: TGTGCCAGCAGCCCAGGACAGCTTCAAGAGACCCAGTACTTC.

This clone showed up just once. The chain recombines TRBV6-6 with TRBJ2-5, with D possibly TRBD1 on 5 matching bases. The CDR3 has 14 residues. The V end was cut by 7 bases, the J end by 5 bases, with 17 bases between. CDR1 and CDR2 (germline): MNHNY, SVGAGI (reference sequence). CDR3 nucleotide sequence: TGTGCCAGCAAACCCCGACATCCAGGGGAGACCCAGTACTTC. Protein product: CASKPRHPGETQYF.